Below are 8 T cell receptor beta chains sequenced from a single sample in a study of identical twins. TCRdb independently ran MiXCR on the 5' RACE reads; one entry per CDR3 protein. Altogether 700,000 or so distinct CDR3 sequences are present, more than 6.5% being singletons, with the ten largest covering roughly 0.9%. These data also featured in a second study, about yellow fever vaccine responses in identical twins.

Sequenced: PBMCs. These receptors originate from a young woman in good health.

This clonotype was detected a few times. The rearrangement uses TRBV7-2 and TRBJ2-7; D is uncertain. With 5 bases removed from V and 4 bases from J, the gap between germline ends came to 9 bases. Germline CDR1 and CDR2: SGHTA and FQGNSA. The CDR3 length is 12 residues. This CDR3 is CASSPPEYEQYF. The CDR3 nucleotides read TGTGCCAGCAGCCCCCCAGAATACGAGCAGTACTTC.

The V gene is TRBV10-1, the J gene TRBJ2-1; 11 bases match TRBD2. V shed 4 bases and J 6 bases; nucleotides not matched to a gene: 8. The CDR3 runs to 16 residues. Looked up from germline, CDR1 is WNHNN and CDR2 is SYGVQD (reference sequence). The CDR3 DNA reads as TGCGCCAGCAGTGTCCGACTAGCGGGACTGGGCAATGAGCAGTTCTTC. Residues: CASSVRLAGLGNEQFF.

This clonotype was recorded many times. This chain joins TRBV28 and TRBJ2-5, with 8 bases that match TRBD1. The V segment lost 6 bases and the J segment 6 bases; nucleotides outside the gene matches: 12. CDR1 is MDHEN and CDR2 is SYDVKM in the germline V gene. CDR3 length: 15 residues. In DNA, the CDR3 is TGTGCCAGCAGATCCCCTGGACAGGGAATACAGACCCAGTACTTC. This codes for CASRSPGQGIQTQYF.

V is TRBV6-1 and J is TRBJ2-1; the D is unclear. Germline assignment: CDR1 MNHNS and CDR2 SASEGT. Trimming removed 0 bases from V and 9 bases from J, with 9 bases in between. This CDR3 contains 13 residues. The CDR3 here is CASSEAAGGEQFF. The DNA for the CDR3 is TGTGCCAGCAGTGAAGCTGCAGGTGGTGAGCAGTTCTTC.

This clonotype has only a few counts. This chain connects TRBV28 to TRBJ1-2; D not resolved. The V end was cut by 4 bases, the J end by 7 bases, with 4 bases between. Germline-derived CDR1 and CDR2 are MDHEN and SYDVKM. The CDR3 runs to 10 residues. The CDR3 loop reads CASSSFGYTF. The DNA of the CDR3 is TGTGCCAGCAGTTCTTTTGGCTACACCTTC.

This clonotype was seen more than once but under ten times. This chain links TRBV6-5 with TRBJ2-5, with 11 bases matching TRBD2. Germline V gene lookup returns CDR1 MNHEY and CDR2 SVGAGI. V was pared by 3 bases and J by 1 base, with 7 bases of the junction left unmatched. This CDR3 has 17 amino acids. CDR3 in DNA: TGTGCCAGCAGTTATTCGTCGACTAGCGGGGCCCAAGAGACCCAGTACTTC. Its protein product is CASSYSSTSGAQETQYF.

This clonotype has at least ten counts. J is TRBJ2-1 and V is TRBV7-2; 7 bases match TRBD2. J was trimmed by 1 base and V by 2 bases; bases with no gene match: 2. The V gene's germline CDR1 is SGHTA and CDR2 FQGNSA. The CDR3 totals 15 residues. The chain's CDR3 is CASSLSGISYNEQFF. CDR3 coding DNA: TGTGCCAGCAGCTTAAGCGGGATTTCCTACAATGAGCAGTTCTTC.

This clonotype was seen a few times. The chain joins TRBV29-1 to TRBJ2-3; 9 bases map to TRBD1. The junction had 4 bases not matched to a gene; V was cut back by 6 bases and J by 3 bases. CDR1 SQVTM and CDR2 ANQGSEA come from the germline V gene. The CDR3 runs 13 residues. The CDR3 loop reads CSVLGTGTDTQYF. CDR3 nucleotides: TGCAGCGTCCTCGGGACAGGGACAGATACGCAGTATTTT.